The 2 T cell receptor beta chains listed next were all sequenced from one sample in a study of graft-versus-host responses after intestinal transplantation. Their antigen targets remain unknown. Only in-frame clones appear in the TCRdb table, and some are missing; sequencing was by immunoSEQ multiplex PCR. The sample records around 100,000 clones, 80% to 95% being singletons. This specimen consisted of unstimulated CD8+ T cells sorted from spleen or lymph node cells, obtained before intestinal transplant. These TCRs come from a human donor who received an intestinal transplant.

This chain joins TRBV5-6 and TRBJ1-6; D perhaps matches TRBD1 (6 bases). V was clipped by 6 bases and J by 12 bases, with 13 bases between them. The CDR3 covers 12 residues. Germline V gives CDR1 SGHDT, CDR2 YYEEEE. The CDR3 region is CASTLGGGPLHF. CDR3 DNA sequence: TGTGCCAGCACCCTAGGGGGAGGACCCCTCCACTTT.

The chain uses TRBV11-3 and TRBJ1-1, with 9 bases that match TRBD1. The CDR3 contains 15 residues. Germline loops: CDR1 SGHNT, CDR2 YENEEA. V was pared by 7 bases and J by 1 base, with 7 bases of the junction left unmatched. CDR3 region: CASTLNRGPNTEAFF. The CDR3 bases are TGTGCCAGCACCCTTAACAGGGGGCCGAACACTGAAGCTTTCTTT.